This T cell receptor (beta chain) is drawn from a study of T cell responses to AZD1222 COVID-19 vaccine. Study-wide context: Both about-4-week and about-12-week second-dose recipients were combined. General study findings and limits: Spike was spanned by vaccine-associated CD4 TCRs, which were dominant at 160-218 and 743-854. Spike-specific TCR breadth rose after two AZD1222 doses, and depth rose as well.

The CDR3 loop spans 12 amino acids. With V trimmed by 3 bases and J by 8 bases, 6 bases remained unmatched. Germline V gene lookup returns CDR1 SQVTM and CDR2 ANQGSEA. As for this clone: Its antigen remains unidentified.

TCRdb's table, derived via immunoSEQ multiplex PCR, lists solely in-frame clones and lacks some. The data contain roughly 91,000 clones, about nine tenths of them singletons. The V call is TRBV29-1, the J call TRBJ2-5; TRBD2 agrees at 7 bases. This sequence originates from an adult in good health. The material sequenced was peripheral blood, taken on day 0 of AZD1222 vaccination. The CDR3 region is CSVEPGGKTQYF. CDR3 nucleotide sequence: TGCAGCGTTGAGCCCGGGGGGAAAACCCAGTACTTC.